This is a list of T cell receptor beta chains from one sample in a study of T-cell memory formation after mild COVID-19. TCRdb re-called the 5' RACE reads through MiXCR, storing one row per CDR3 protein. In the table there are approximately 440,000 distinct CDR3 sequences, 20% of which are singletons. Sequences were obtained from PBMCs or a T cell subset sorted from them (not recorded which). The origin of the receptors is an adult woman who had mild COVID-19 (a few samples of this study predate the infection). Cell type and time point are not known. The CDR3 runs from the conserved cysteine through the conserved F or W. The order of the fields is V gene, J gene, CDR3 length, CDR3 protein.

>TRBV18|TRBJ1-4|14
CASSPIAGEGKLFF
>TRBV5-1|TRBJ2-3|14
CASSQAGVTDTQYF
>TRBV6-5|TRBJ1-1|14
CASRRGGWNTEAFF
>TRBV5-4|TRBJ2-3|15
CASRVGGASTDTQYF
>TRBV7-9|TRBJ1-2|19
CASSLVPGTGHPYDYGYTF
>TRBV4-2|TRBJ2-1|15
CASSGPSSSYNEQFF
>TRBV7-4|TRBJ2-3|18
CASSPTSGGPNSTDTQYF
>TRBV10-3|TRBJ2-6|18
CAISEVVGLSLSANVLTF
>TRBV5-1|TRBJ2-1|15
CASSYRDRGFNEQFF
>TRBV19|TRBJ1-1|14
CATRGTGMNTEAFF
>TRBV2|TRBJ2-1|11
CASPTSNEQFF
>TRBV7-2|TRBJ2-1|15
CASSTQGISYNEQFF
>TRBV29-1|TRBJ1-2|19
CSVEEEEELGTGENYGYTF
>TRBV10-3|TRBJ2-7|11
CAISDVSEQYF
>TRBV7-3|TRBJ2-1|15
CASSPPAGGPDEQFF
>TRBV7-6|TRBJ2-7|14
CASSWDESGYEQYF
>TRBV6-5|TRBJ1-1|14
CASSSGMLNTEAFF
>TRBV7-2|TRBJ1-1|14
CASSLVVRNTEAFF
>TRBV5-1|TRBJ2-4|15
CASSLNGILGDIQYF
>TRBV18|TRBJ1-1|12
CASHGRLTEAFF
>TRBV12-3/TRBV12-4|TRBJ2-7|14
CASSSVHLSSEQYF
>TRBV19|TRBJ1-1|12
CASSLWTGEAFF
>TRBV4-3|TRBJ1-2|15
CASSQAPTGAYGYTF
>TRBV18|TRBJ1-6|12
CASSPDSSVLHF
>TRBV7-9|TRBJ1-1|15
CASGSDRGRGAEAFF
>TRBV4-1|TRBJ1-2|16
CASSQDLPGDAYGYTF
>TRBV5-1|TRBJ2-2|16
CASRNLGQGGTGELFF
>TRBV12-3/TRBV12-4|TRBJ1-1|14
CASSSRTDYTEAFF
>TRBV11-2|TRBJ1-2|14
CASSLDRWNYGYTF
>TRBV4-1|TRBJ1-1|15
CASSQAWGAHTEAFF
>TRBV12-3/TRBV12-4|TRBJ2-7|14
CASSLGSGGNKQYF
>TRBV7-3|TRBJ2-3|16
CASSARGSGDTDTQYF
>TRBV27|TRBJ1-1|16
CASSLSVLLRNTEAFF
>TRBV2|TRBJ2-5|13
CASSGGAWETQYF
>TRBV9|TRBJ2-1|15
CASSPRLGGGNEQFF
>TRBV18|TRBJ1-6|14
CASSTTGTNSPLHF
>TRBV30|TRBJ1-1|12
CAWNVLTGEAFF
>TRBV5-6|TRBJ2-7|13
CASSPGRNYEQYF
>TRBV12-3/TRBV12-4|TRBJ1-5|14
CASSLAGINQPQHF
>TRBV12-3/TRBV12-4|TRBJ1-6|13
CASSLGTNSPLHF
>TRBV5-1|TRBJ1-1|16
CASSLGIEQGTTEAFF
>TRBV5-1|TRBJ2-2|16
CASSLFAAAGSGELFF
>TRBV5-1|TRBJ2-5|13
CASSLGIQETQYF
>TRBV7-9|TRBJ2-1|15
CASSRSGGAPNEQFF
>TRBV6-4|TRBJ2-3|16
CASMGSSGTSTDTQYF
>TRBV7-2|TRBJ1-2|13
CASSQSRDHGYTF
>TRBV6-5|TRBJ2-1|13
CASSGQIYNEQFF
>TRBV20-1|TRBJ1-1|10
CSAWDTEAFF
>TRBV12-3/TRBV12-4|TRBJ2-5|16
CASSLRDVGRGETQYF
>TRBV7-9|TRBJ2-7|16
CASSFSVGQGDYEQYF
>TRBV27|TRBJ2-4|15
CASSLSTGTKNIQYF
>TRBV12-3/TRBV12-4|TRBJ2-1|15
CASSLFNRGLDEQFF
>TRBV20-1|TRBJ1-1|13
CRALRGPGTEAFF
>TRBV5-1|TRBJ1-1|16
CASSLQAPTGNTEAFF
>TRBV2|TRBJ2-3|17
CASSEAQFSGYTDTQYF